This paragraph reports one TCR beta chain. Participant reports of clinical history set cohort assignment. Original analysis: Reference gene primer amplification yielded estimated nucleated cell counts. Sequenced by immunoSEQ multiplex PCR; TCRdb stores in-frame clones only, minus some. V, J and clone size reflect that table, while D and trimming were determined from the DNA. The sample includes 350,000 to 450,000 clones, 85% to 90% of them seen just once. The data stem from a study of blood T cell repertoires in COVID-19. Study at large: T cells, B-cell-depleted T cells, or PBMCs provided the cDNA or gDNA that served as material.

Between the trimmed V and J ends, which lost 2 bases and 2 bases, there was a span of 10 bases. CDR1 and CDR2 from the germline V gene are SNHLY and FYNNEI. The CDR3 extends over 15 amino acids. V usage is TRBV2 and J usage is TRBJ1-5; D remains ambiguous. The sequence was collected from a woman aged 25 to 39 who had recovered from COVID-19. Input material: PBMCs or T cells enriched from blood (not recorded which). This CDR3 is CASSEWSRGNQPQHF. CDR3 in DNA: TGTGCCAGCAGTGAATGGTCCCGAGGCAATCAGCCCCAGCATTTT. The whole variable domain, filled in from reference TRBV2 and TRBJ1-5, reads EPEVTQTPSHQVTQMGQEVILRCVPISNHLYFYWYRQILGQKVEFLVSFYNNEISEKSEIFDDQFSVERPDGSNFTLKIRSTKLEDSAMYFCASSEWSRGNQPQHFGDGTRLSIL.